This T cell receptor beta chain derives from a study of blood T cells in healthy people across ages. Isolating PBMCs gave at least 6 million of these cells per sample. A second PCR, run for about 7 to 11 cycles, used a sample-barcoded 5' primer plus a J-beta primer mix. One entry per CDR3 protein results from TCRdb running MiXCR on the 5' RACE reads. The sample contains about a million distinct CDR3 sequences, roughly half of which appear only once. This CDR3 has 14 amino acids. Germline V lookup: CDR1 DFQATT, CDR2 SNEGSKA (reference sequence). Trimming cost V 6 bases and J 3 bases; bases outside gene matches: 6.

Sequencing was carried out using blood. The chain combines TRBV20-1 with TRBJ2-7, with TRBD2 matching over 12 bases. The TCR comes from a woman between 55 and 75 years old in good health. Here the CDR3 reads CSARLAGELYEQYF. The CDR3 DNA follows: TGCAGTGCCAGACTAGCGGGAGAACTCTACGAGCAGTACTTC.